This TCR beta chain was profiled in a study of T-cell reconstitution after alpha-beta-depleted transplantation in children. Unique molecular identifiers were incorporated into the prepared TCRbeta library. One entry per CDR3 protein results from TCRdb running MiXCR on the PCR reads. The sample lists 280,000 or so distinct CDR3 sequences, roughly 10% occurring once. As regards this clonotype: Its cognate antigen is unknown.

Study-wide results and limits: It was reported that alpha-beta T cells came from several hundred expanded graft clones (about two months after transplant). By one year post-transplant, T-cell counts and diversity largely arose from T cells that were newly produced.

V gave up 1 base and J gave up 4 bases, with 6 bases separating them. Germline CDR1 GTSNPN, CDR2 SVGIG (reference sequence). This CDR3 contains 12 residues. The specimen was peripheral blood, collected 180 days after TCRalphabeta/CD19-depleted stem cell transplant. The TCR comes from a male patient aged 2-10 years who had a stem cell transplant for chronic granulomatous disease, so the T cells may come from the graft donor. The chain employs TRBV30 and TRBJ2-3, with unresolved D. DNA for the CDR3: TGTGCCTGGAGTGCGCCACCAGATACGCAGTATTTT. This codes for CAWSAPPDTQYF.